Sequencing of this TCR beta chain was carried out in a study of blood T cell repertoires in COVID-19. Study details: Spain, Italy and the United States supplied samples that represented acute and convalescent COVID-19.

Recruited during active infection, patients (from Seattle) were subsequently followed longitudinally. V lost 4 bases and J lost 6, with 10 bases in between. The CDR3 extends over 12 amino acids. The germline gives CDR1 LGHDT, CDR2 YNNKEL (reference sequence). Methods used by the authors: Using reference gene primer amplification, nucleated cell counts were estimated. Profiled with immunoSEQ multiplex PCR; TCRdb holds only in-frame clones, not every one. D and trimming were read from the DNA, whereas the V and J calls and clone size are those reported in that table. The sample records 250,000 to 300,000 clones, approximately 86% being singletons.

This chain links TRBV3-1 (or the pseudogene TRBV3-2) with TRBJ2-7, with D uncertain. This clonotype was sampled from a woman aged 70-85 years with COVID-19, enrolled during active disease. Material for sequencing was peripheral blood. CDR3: CASSPFFGEQYF. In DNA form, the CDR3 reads TGTGCCAGCAGCCCCTTTTTCGGCGAGCAGTACTTC.